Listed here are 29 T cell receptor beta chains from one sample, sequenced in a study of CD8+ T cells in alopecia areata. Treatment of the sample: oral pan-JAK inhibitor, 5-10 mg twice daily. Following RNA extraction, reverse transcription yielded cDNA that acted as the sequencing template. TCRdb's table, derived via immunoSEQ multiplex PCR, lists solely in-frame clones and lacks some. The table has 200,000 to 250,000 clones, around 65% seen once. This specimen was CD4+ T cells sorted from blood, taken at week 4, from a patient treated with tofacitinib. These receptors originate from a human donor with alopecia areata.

The CDR3 bases are TGTGCCAGCAGCACACGGTCACAATATGACATCTATGAGCAGTTCTTC. Translated, it gives CASSTRSQYDIYEQFF. The genes are TRBV7-9 and TRBJ2-1; D is unresolved. This CDR3 is built from 16 residues. Between the trimmed V and J ends, which lost 5 bases and 8 bases, there was a span of 22 bases. Germline-derived CDR1 and CDR2 are SEHNR and FQNEAQ (reference sequence).

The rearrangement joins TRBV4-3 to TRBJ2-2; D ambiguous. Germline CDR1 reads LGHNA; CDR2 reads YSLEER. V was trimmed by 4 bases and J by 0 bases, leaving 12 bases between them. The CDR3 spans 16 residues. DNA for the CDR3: TGCGCCAGCAGCCGACAAGTTGGACCGAACACCGGGGAGCTGTTTTTT. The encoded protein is CASSRQVGPNTGELFF.

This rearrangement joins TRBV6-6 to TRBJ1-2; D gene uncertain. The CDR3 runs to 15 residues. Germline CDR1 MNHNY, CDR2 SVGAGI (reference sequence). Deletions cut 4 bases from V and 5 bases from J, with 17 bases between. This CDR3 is CASSSTESSGYGYTF. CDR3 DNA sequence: TGTGCCAGCAGTTCCACCGAGTCATCGGGATATGGCTACACCTTC.

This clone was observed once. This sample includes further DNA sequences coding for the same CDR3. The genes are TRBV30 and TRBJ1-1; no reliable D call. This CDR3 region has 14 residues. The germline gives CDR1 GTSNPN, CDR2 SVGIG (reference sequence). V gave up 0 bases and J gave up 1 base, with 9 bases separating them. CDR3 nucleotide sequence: TGTGCCTGGAGTGTTGGCGGGTCGAACACTGAAGCTTTCTTT. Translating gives CAWSVGGSNTEAFF.

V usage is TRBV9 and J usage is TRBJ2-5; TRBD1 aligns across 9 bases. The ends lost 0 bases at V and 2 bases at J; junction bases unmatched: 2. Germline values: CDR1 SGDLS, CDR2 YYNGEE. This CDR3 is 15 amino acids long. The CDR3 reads CASSVGQGGQETQYF. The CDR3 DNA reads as TGTGCCAGCAGCGTAGGACAGGGGGGACAAGAGACCCAGTACTTC.

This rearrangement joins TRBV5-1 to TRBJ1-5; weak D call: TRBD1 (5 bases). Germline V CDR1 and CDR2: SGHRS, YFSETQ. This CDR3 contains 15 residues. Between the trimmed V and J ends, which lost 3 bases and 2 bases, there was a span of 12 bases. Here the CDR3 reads CASSSGTEGNQPQHF. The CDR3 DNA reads TGCGCCAGCAGCTCCGGGACCGAGGGCAATCAGCCCCAGCATTTT.

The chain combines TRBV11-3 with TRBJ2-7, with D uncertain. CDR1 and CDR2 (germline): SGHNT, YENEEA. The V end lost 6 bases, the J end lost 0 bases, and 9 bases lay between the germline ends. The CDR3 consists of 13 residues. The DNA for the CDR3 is TGTGCCAGCAGACGGACGGGCTCCTACGAGCAGTACTTC. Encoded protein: CASRRTGSYEQYF.

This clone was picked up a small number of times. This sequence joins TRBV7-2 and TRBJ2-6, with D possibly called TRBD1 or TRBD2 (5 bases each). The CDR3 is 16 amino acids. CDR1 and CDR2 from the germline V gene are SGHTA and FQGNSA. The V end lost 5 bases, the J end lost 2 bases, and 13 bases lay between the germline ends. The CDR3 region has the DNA TGTGCCAGCAGCCTCCGGCTGGGGGCTGGGGCCAACGTCCTGACTTTC. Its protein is CASSLRLGAGANVLTF.

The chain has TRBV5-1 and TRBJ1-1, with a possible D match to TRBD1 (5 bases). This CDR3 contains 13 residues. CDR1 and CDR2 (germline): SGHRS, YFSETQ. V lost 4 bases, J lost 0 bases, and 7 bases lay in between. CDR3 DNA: TGCGCCAGCAGCCTGACAGTGAACACTGAAGCTTTCTTT. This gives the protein CASSLTVNTEAFF.

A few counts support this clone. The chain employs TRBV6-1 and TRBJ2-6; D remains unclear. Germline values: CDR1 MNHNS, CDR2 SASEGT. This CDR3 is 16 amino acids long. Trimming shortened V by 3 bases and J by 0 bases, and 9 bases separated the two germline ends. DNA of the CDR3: TGTGCCAGCAGTGATATATTCACCTCTGGGGCCAACGTCCTGACTTTC. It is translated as CASSDIFTSGANVLTF.

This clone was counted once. CDR3 loop: CSLTLAGGPETQYF. The DNA of the CDR3 is TGCAGCCTCACGCTAGCGGGGGGGCCGGAGACCCAGTACTTC. The rearrangement joins TRBV29-1 to TRBJ2-5; TRBD2 agrees at 12 bases. The length of the CDR3 is 14 residues. With V trimmed by 8 bases and J by 5 bases, 9 bases remained unmatched. The V gene's germline CDR1 is SQVTM and CDR2 ANQGSEA.

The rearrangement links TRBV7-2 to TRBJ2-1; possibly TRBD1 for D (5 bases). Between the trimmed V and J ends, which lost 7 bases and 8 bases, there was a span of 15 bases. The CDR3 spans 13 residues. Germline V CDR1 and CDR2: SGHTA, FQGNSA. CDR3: CASKLAGQYEQFF. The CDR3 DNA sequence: TGTGCCAGCAAATTGGCAGGGCAATATGAGCAGTTCTTC.

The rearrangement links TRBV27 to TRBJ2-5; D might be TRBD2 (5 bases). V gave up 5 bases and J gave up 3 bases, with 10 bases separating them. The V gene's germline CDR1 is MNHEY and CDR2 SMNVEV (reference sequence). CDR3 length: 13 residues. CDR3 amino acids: CASSRTRKETQYF. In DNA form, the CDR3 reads TGTGCCAGCAGTCGCACTAGGAAAGAGACCCAGTACTTC.

The CDR3 loop is CASFLGPISYEQYF. DNA of the CDR3: TGTGCCTCATTCTTGGGACCGATCTCCTACGAGCAGTACTTC. The chain is built from TRBV6-1 and TRBJ2-7, with D perhaps matching TRBD1 or TRBD2 (5 bases each). In germline, CDR1 is MNHNS, CDR2 SASEGT. Trimming cost V 11 bases and J 0 bases, with 17 bases left between them. This CDR3 spans 14 amino acids.

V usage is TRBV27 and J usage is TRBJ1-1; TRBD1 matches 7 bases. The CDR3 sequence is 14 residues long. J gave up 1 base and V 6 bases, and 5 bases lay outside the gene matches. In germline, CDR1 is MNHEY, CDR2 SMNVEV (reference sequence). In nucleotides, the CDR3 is TGTGCCAGCAGGTCCGACAGGGCGAACACTGAAGCTTTCTTT. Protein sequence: CASRSDRANTEAFF.

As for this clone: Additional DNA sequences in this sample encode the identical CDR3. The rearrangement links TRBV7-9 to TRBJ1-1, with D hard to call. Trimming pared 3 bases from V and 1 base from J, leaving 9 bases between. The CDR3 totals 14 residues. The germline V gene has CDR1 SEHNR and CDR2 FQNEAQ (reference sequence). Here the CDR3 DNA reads TGTGCCAGCAGCTTGGCGGGAGCGAACACTGAAGCTTTCTTT. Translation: CASSLAGANTEAFF.

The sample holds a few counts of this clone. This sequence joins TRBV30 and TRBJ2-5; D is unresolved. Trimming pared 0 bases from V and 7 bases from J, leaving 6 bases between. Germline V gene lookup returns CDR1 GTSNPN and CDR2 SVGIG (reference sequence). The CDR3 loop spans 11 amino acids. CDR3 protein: CAWSVGATQYF. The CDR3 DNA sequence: TGTGCCTGGAGTGTGGGCGCGACCCAGTACTTC. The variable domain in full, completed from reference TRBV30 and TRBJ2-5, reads SQTIHQWPATLVQPVGSPLSLECTVEGTSNPNLYWYRQAAGRGLQLLFYSVGIGQISSEVPQNLSASRPQDRQFILSSKKLLLSDSGFYLCAWSVGATQYFGPGTRLLVL.

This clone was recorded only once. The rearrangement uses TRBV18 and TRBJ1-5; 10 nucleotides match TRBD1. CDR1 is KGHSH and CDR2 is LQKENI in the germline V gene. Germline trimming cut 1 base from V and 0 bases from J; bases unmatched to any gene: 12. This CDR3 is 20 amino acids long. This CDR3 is CASSPLPPGQGTYSNQPQHF. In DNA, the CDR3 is TGTGCCAGCTCACCACTCCCCCCGGGACAGGGGACTTATAGCAATCAGCCCCAGCATTTT.

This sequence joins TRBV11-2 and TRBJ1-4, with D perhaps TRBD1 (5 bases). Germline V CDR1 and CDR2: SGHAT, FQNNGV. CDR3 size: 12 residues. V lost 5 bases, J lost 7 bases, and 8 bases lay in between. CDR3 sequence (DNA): TGTGCCAGCAGCGGGGGGGGTGAAAAACTGTTTTTT. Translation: CASSGGGEKLFF. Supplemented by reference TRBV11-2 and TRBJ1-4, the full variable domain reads EAGVAQSPRYKIIEKRQSVAFWCNPISGHATLYWYQQILGQGPKLLIQFQNNGVVDDSQLPKDRFSAERLKGVDSTLKIQPAKLEDSAVYLCASSGGGEKLFFGSGTQLSVL.

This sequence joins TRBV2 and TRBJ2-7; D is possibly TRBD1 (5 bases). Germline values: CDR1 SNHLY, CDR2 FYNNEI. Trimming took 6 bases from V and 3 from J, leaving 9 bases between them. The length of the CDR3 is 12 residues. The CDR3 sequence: CASRTEYYEQYF. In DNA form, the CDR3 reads TGTGCCAGCAGGACAGAATACTACGAGCAGTACTTC.

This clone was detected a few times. The CDR3 nucleotides are TGTGCCTGGACCCGGGGCCCCTACAATGAGCAGTTCTTC. It translates to CAWTRGPYNEQFF. The chain uses TRBV30 and TRBJ2-1, with D possibly being TRBD1 or TRBD2 (5 bases each). The CDR3 is 13 residues long. V gave up 4 bases and J gave up 2 bases, with 9 bases separating them. The germline V gene encodes CDR1 GTSNPN and CDR2 SVGIG (reference sequence).

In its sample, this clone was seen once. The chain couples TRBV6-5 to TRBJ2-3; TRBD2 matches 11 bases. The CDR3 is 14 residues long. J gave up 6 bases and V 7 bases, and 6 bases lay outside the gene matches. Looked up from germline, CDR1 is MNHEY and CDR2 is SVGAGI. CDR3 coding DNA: TGTGCCAGCACCCTAGCGGGGGGTTCGGATACGCAGTATTTT. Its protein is CASTLAGGSDTQYF.

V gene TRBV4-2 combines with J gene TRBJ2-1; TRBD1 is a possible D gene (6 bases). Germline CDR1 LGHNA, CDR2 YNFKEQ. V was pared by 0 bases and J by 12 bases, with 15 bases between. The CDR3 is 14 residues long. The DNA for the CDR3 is TGTGCCAGCAGCCAAGAAGGGACAAAGTGGCGGCAGTTCTTC. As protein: CASSQEGTKWRQFF.

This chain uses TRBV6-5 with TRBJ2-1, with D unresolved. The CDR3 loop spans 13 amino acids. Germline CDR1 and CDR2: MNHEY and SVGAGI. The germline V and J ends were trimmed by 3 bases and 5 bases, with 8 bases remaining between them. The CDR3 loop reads CASSYDLNNEQFF. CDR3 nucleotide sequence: TGTGCCAGCAGTTATGACCTTAACAATGAGCAGTTCTTC.

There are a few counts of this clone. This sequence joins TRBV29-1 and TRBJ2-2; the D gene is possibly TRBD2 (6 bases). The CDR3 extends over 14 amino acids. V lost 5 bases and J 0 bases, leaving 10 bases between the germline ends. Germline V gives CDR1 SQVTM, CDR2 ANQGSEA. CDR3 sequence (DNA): TGCAGCGTTAACCTAGCGACGAACACCGGGGAGCTGTTTTTT. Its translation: CSVNLATNTGELFF.

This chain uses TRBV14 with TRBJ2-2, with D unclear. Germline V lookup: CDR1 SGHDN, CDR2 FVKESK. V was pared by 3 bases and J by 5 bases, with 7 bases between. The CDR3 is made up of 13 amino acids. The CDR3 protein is CASSQQATGELFF. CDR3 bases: TGTGCCAGCAGCCAGCAAGCGACCGGGGAGCTGTTTTTT.

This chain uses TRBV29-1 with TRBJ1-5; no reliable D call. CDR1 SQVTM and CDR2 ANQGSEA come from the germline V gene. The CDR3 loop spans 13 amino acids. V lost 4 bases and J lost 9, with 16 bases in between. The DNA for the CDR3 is TGCAGCGTTGGACGCAGTATGGATGGGCCCCAGCATTTT. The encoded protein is CSVGRSMDGPQHF.

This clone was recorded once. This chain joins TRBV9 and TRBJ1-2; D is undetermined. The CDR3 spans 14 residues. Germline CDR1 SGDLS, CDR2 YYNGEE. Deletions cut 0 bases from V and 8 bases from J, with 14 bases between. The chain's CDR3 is CASSVDRERSGYTF. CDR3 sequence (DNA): TGTGCCAGCAGCGTAGACCGTGAGAGGTCGGGCTACACCTTC.

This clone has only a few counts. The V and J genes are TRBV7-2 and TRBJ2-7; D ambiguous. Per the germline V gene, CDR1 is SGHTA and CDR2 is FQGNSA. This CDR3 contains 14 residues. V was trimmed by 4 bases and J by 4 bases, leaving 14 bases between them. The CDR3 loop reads CASSSNRAAYEQYF. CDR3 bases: TGTGCCAGCAGCTCCAACCGAGCCGCTTACGAGCAGTACTTC.